The T cell receptor (beta chain) described here comes from a study of beta chain features in type 1 diabetes. Findings and caveats of the study: Junctions at VDJ sites from type 1 diabetes patients had fewer insertions and more deletions. Although PCR might favor shorter templates, it would do so equally in patients and controls. The influence of HLA type on TCRB rearrangement stayed undetermined.

TCRB transcripts that were expressed got sequenced, as all of the isolated RNA had been reverse transcribed. Data came from immunoSEQ multiplex PCR; TCRdb stores just in-frame clones and leaves some out. Of about 930,000 clones listed, roughly 16% are singletons. CDR1 and CDR2 from the germline V gene are ENHRY and SYGVKD. The CDR3 is 11 residues long. Remarks on this clone: The antigen remains unidentified.

Sequencing was carried out using naive CD4+ T cells from blood. The clonotype was recovered from a young woman in good health. This chain joins TRBV10-3 and TRBJ2-3, with no clear D. DNA for the CDR3: TGTGGAGTAGGCAGCACAGATACGCAGTATTTT. Its protein product is CGVGSTDTQYF.